This section outlines one T cell receptor beta chain sequence together with its context. Profiled with immunoSEQ multiplex PCR; TCRdb holds only in-frame clones, not every one. The sample comprises roughly 2.2 million clones, approximately 95% of which are singletons, and about 0.39% rests with the top ten. These data belong to a study of shared clonotypes between healthy human individuals. Germline loops: CDR1 SGHVS, CDR2 FQNEAQ. The CDR3 spans 15 residues. The V gene end was trimmed by 5 bases and the J gene end by 1 base; junction bases not matched to a gene: 7. This receptor was obtained from a man in his late teens or twenties in good health. Some clones in this sample may be carry-over from other donors' samples. Material for sequencing was naive CD4+ T cells from PBMCs. Subset described: CD45RA+ positively selected. The J gene is TRBJ2-7, the V gene TRBV7-8, with 8 bases fitting TRBD2. CDR3 protein: CASSVTSGASYEQYF. DNA for the CDR3: TGTGCCAGCAGCGTTACTAGCGGAGCTTCCTACGAGCAGTACTTC. The full variable domain, completed using reference TRBV7-8 and TRBJ2-7, is GAGVSQSPRYKVAKRGQDVALRCDPISGHVSLFWYQQALGQGPEFLTYFQNEAQLDKSGLPSDRFFAERPEGSVSTLKIQRTQQEDSAVYLCASSVTSGASYEQYFGPGTRLTVT.